Listed below are T cell receptor beta chains from one sample, sequenced in a study of blood T cell repertoires in COVID-19. The data were produced by immunoSEQ multiplex PCR, yet TCRdb's version contains in-frame clones alone and is incomplete. Among around 250,000 clones listed, about four fifths were seen once. Source material: peripheral blood. These receptors originate from a man under 40 who had recovered from COVID-19. Each CDR3 is given with its conserved first and last residue. Each record gives: V gene, CDR3 length, clone size, J gene, D gene, CDR3 DNA, CDR3 protein. D genes are given only for firm matches. Clone size appears in some rows only: once, few, many, or a class for an expanded clone.

>TRBV9|15|-|TRBJ1-1|-
TGTGCCAGCAGCTTTCGGGACACCATGAACACTGAAGCTTTCTTT
CASSFRDTMNTEAFF
>TRBV7-9|18|-|TRBJ2-3|-
TGTGCCAGCAGCCGCGCCCCTTCTAGCGACGCTAGCACAGATACGCAGTATTTT
CASSRAPSSDASTDTQYF
>TRBV5-4|15|-|TRBJ2-3|-
TGTGCCAGCAGCCCAGGCGCAGGGAGCACAGATACGCAGTATTTT
CASSPGAGSTDTQYF
>TRBV7-9|17|-|TRBJ2-2|-
TGTGCCAGCAGCTTATCCCCAGCGAATACGAACACCGGGGAGCTGTTTTTT
CASSLSPANTNTGELFF
>TRBV18|13|-|TRBJ2-3|TRBD1
TGTGCCAGTTACAGGGGGCTCACAGATACGCAGTATTTT
CASYRGLTDTQYF
>TRBV6-5|14|-|TRBJ2-5|TRBD2
TGTGCCAGCAGTATTTCGGGGGGTTGGGAGACCCAGTACTTC
CASSISGGWETQYF
>TRBV7-9|17|-|TRBJ1-1|TRBD1
TGTGCCAGCCGCGGAGGGCACAGGGGAAAACCTGAAGCTGAAGCTTTCTTT
CASRGGHRGKPEAEAFF
>TRBV14|13|once|TRBJ2-7|-
TGTGCCAGCAGCCAAGATCTCCAGGCCAAGCAGTACTTC
CASSQDLQAKQYF
>TRBV6-5|15|-|TRBJ2-3|TRBD1
TGTGCCAGCAGTTCCTGGACAGGGGACACAGATACGCAGTATTTT
CASSSWTGDTDTQYF
>TRBV4-1|16|-|TRBJ2-6|-
TGCGCCAGCAGCCAAGACAGGGTTGGTGGGGCCAACGTCCTGACTTTC
CASSQDRVGGANVLTF
>TRBV28|14|-|TRBJ1-6|-
TGTGCCAGCAGCCCCGTCAATGGACAGCGCGAGACTAAATTT
CASSPVNGQRETKF
>TRBV27|14|-|TRBJ2-7|TRBD1
TGTGCCAGCCGGGTGGACAGGCTTCGCTACGAGCAGTACTTC
CASRVDRLRYEQYF
>TRBV18|14|-|TRBJ2-5|TRBD1
TGTGCCAGCTCACCCGGGACAGGCAAGGAGACCCAGTACTTC
CASSPGTGKETQYF
>TRBV5-1|15|once|TRBJ2-1|TRBD2
TGCGCCAGCAGCTTACCCGGACTAGATGGAAGTGAGCAGTTCTTC
CASSLPGLDGSEQFF